This TCR beta chain derives from a study of early T cells in non-severe SARS-CoV-2 infection. Study-wide context: Chains from this unsorted whole-blood bulk RNA could not be paired.

This clonotype appeared many times. Separate cDNA molecules each had unique molecular identifiers attached to them. TCRdb reprocessed the 5' RACE reads via MiXCR and lists one record per CDR3 protein. The sample has tens of thousands of distinct CDR3 sequences; almost 7.5% are singletons. CDR3 length equals 13 residues. Deletions cut 2 bases from V and 6 bases from J, with 8 bases between. Germline lookup yields CDR1 MNHEY and CDR2 SVGAGI. This receptor was obtained from an adult who was a healthcare worker with PCR-confirmed SARS-CoV-2 infection or an uninfected control (not recorded which). Sample: whole blood. This chain connects TRBV6-5 to TRBJ2-1; D unclear. DNA of the CDR3: TGTGCCAGCAGTTACGTGGAGTCCAATGAGCAGTTCTTC. Translating it yields CASSYVESNEQFF.